A selection of T cell receptor beta chains follows, all from one sample in a study of blood T cell repertoires in COVID-19. The repertoire was sequenced with immunoSEQ multiplex PCR; TCRdb's copy has only in-frame clones and lacks some. The sample yields about 140,000 clones, more than 80% seen once. Sequenced sample: peripheral blood. All receptors come from a woman aged 80 or older with acute or convalescent COVID-19. Each CDR3 is given with its conserved first and last residue. D genes are given only for firm matches. Clone size is stated in some rows and not others, as once, few, many or a class when expanded.

>.|TRBV2|13|TRBJ1-1|.
TGTGCCAGCAGTGGGCAGGGGAACACTGAAGCTTTCTTT
CASSGQGNTEAFF
>.|TRBV5-8|16|TRBJ1-1|TRBD1
TGTGCCAGCAGCCCTAGGACAGGGGCCATAAACACTGAAGCTTTCTTT
CASSPRTGAINTEAFF
>.|TRBV5-1|16|TRBJ1-1|TRBD1
TGCGCCAGCAGCTTGGGGGCGGGACAGGCGAACACTGAAGCTTTCTTT
CASSLGAGQANTEAFF
>.|TRBV21-1|15|TRBJ2-1|.
TGTGCCAGCACCGGGGGGGGCTTCTCCTACAATGAGCAGTTCTTC
CASTGGGFSYNEQFF
>.|TRBV12-3/TRBV12-4|13|TRBJ1-1|.
TGTGCCAGCAGTTTATTTCTACTCGCTGAAGCTTTCTTT
CASSLFLLAEAFF
>few|TRBV30|13|TRBJ1-2|.
TGTGCCTGGAGTAAGGGGCCTGACTATGGCTACACCTTC
CAWSKGPDYGYTF
>.|TRBV28|12|TRBJ1-2|.
TGTGCCAGCGCCGCCACAGACTATGGCTACACCTTC
CASAATDYGYTF
>.|TRBV19|14|TRBJ1-5|TRBD1
TGTGCCAGTAGTGGGACAGGGGGAAATCAGCCCCAGCATTTT
CASSGTGGNQPQHF
>.|TRBV30|13|TRBJ1-5|.
TGTGCCTGGTCCGAGAATAGCAATCAGCCCCAGCATTTT
CAWSENSNQPQHF
>.|TRBV30|14|TRBJ1-2|.
TGTGCCTGGAGTGTACGGGGAGGGTACTATGGCTACACCTTC
CAWSVRGGYYGYTF
>.|TRBV3-1/TRBV3-2|14|TRBJ2-4|.
TGTGCCAGCAGCCAAGCCCCGGCTTGGAGCATTCAGTACTTC
CASSQAPAWSIQYF
>.|TRBV18|14|TRBJ2-7|.
TGTGCCAGCTCACCACCTGGGACACCATACGAGCAGTACTTC
CASSPPGTPYEQYF
>.|TRBV6-1|15|TRBJ1-5|.
TGTGCCAGCAGTGAAGTAGGACAGAAAAATCAGCCCCAGCATTTT
CASSEVGQKNQPQHF
>once|TRBV6-5|14|TRBJ1-5|TRBD1
TGTGCCAGCAGTTCCCGGGACAGGGGACAGCCCCAGCATTTT
CASSSRDRGQPQHF